The 5 T cell receptor beta chains below come from one sample, sequenced in a study of T-cell memory formation after mild COVID-19. One entry per CDR3 protein, called by TCRdb with MiXCR from the 5' RACE reads. The profile shows just over 200,000 distinct CDR3 sequences, just over 9.5% of them singletons. Sequencing input: PBMCs or a T cell subset sorted from them (not recorded which). The receptors originated from a man aged 18 to 29 who had mild COVID-19 (a few samples of this study predate the infection). Cell type and time point are not known.

Comments on this clonotype: Its ends do not fully match the called genes, so a read error is possible. The chain couples TRBV7-2 to TRBJ2-3; D is perhaps TRBD1 (7 bases). The CDR3 totals 17 residues. Germline CDR1 is SGHTA and CDR2 is FQGNSA. The CDR3 here is CASTLGGGAPSTDKQYF. The CDR3 nucleotides read TGTGCCAGCACTTTAGGAGGGGGCGCTCCTTCCACAGATAAGCAGTATTTT.

This chain uses TRBV7-8 with TRBJ1-5; 9 nucleotides line up with TRBD1. CDR1 and CDR2 (germline): SGHVS, FQNEAQ. Unmatched junction bases numbered 5, after V lost 5 bases and J lost 3 bases. The CDR3 consists of 15 residues. CDR3 in amino acids: CASSPGQGINQPQHF. CDR3 nucleotide sequence: TGTGCCAGCAGCCCGGGACAGGGAATCAATCAGCCCCAGCATTTT.

In its sample, this clonotype was seen once. V and J are TRBV9 and TRBJ2-1; 9 bases fit TRBD1. The CDR3 contains 16 residues. V was clipped by 4 bases and J by 4 bases; unmatched bases: 9. In germline, CDR1 is SGDLS, CDR2 YYNGEE. The chain's CDR3 is CASSRVGTGRYNEQFF. As DNA, the CDR3 is TGTGCCAGCAGCCGGGTGGGGACAGGGAGGTACAATGAGCAGTTCTTC.

CDR3 bases: TGCGCCAGCATCCGACCCACACCCTCTGGAAACACCATATATTTT. This encodes CASIRPTPSGNTIYF. This rearrangement joins TRBV23-1 to TRBJ1-3; D gene ambiguous. TRBV23-1 is an open reading frame, and its role is uncertain. The CDR3 extends over 15 amino acids. V was pared by 7 bases and J by 0 bases, with 13 bases between.

This chain uses TRBV5-1 with TRBJ1-1; weak D call: TRBD1 (6 bases). V lost 2 bases and J lost 4, with 12 bases in between. CDR1 SGHRS and CDR2 YFSETQ come from the germline V gene. This CDR3 comprises 14 residues. The CDR3 region has the DNA TGCGCCAGCAGCTTTTTACAGGGTATCACTGAAGCTTTCTTT. It translates to CASSFLQGITEAFF.